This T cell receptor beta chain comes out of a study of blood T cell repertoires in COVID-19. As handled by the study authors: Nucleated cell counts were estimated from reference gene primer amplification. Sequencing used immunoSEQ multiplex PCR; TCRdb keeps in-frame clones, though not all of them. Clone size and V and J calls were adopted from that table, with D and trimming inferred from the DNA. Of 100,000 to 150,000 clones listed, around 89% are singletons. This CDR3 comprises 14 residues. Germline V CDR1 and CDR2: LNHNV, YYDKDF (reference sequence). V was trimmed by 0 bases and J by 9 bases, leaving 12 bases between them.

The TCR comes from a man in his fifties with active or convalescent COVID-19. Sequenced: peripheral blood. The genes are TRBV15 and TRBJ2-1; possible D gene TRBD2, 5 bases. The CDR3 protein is CATSRDADWGEQFF. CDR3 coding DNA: TGTGCCACCAGCAGAGATGCGGACTGGGGTGAGCAGTTCTTC.